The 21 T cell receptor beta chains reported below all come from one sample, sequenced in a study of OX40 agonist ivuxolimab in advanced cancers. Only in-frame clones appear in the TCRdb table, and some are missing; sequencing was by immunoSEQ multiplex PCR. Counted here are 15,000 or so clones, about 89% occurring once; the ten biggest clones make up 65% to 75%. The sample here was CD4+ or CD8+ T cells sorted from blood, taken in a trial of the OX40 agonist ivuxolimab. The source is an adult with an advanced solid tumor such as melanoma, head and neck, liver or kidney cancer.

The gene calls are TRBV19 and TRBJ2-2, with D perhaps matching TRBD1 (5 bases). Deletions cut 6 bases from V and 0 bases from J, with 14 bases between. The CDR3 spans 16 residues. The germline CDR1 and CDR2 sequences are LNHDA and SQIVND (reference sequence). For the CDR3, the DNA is TGTGCCAGTAGATGGGGCGGAAGCGCGAACACCGGGGAGCTGTTTTTT. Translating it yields CASRWGGSANTGELFF.

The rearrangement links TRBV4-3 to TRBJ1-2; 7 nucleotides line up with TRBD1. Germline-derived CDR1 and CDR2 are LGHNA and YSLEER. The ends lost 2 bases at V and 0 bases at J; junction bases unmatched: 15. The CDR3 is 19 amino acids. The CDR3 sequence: CASSQKVNRGPTSNYGYTF. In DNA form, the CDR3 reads TGCGCCAGCAGCCAAAAGGTTAACAGGGGCCCCACCTCTAACTATGGCTACACCTTC.

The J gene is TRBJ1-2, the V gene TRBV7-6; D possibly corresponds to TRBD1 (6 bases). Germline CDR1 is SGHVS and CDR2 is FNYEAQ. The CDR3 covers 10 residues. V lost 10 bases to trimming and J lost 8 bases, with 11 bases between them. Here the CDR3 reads CATTGYGYTF. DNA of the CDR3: TGTGCCACTACAGGGTACGGCTACACCTTC.

CDR3 protein: CASSQERLAGPPGGFKNIQYF. CDR3 DNA sequence: TGCGCCAGCAGCCAAGAAAGACTAGCGGGACCTCCCGGTGGGTTCAAAAACATTCAGTACTTC. This chain uses TRBV4-1 with TRBJ2-4; TRBD2 matches 11 bases. Per germline, CDR1 MGHRA and CDR2 YSYEKL. The V segment lost 0 bases and the J segment 3 bases; nucleotides outside the gene matches: 16. The CDR3 is 21 amino acids.

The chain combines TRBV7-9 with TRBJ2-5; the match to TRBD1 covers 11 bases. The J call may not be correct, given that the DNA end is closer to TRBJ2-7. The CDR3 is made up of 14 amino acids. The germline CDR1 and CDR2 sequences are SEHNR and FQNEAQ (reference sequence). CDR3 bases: TGTGCCAGCAGCCCGGACAGGGGGCTTGACGAGCAGTACTTC. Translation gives CASSPDRGLDEQYF.

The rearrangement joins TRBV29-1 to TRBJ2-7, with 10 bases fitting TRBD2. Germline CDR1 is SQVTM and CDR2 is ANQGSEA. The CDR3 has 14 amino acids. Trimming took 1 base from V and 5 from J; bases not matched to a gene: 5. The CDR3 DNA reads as TGCAGCGTTGAAGGCGCTAGCGGGAGCAACGAGCAGTACTTC. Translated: CSVEGASGSNEQYF.

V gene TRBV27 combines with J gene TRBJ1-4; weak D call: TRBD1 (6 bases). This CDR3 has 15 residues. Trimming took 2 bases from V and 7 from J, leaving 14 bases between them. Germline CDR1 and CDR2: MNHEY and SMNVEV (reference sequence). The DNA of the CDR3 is TGTGCCAGCAGTTTAGGAACAGGGAGGGGTGAAAAACTGTTTTTT. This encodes CASSLGTGRGEKLFF. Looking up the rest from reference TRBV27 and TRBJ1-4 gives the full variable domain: EAQVTQNPRYLITVTGKKLTVTCSQNMNHEYMSWYRQDPGLGLRQIYYSMNVEVTDKGDVPEGYKVSRKEKRNFPLILESPSPNQTSLYFCASSLGTGRGEKLFFGSGTQLSVL.

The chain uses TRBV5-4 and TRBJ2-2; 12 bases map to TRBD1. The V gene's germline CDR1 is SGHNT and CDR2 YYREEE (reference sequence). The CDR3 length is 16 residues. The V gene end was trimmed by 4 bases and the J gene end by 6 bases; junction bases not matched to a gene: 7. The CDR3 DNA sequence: TGTGCCAGCAGCGGAACCGGGACAGGGGGCGCCGGGGAGCTGTTTTTT. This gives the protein CASSGTGTGGAGELFF.

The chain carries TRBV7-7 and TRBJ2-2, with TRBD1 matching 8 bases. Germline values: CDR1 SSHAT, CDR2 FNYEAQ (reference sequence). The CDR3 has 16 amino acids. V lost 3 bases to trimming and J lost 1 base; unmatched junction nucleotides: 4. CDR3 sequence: CASSLEQGGNTGELFF. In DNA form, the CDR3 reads TGTGCCAGCAGCTTGGAACAGGGGGGGAACACCGGGGAGCTGTTTTTT.

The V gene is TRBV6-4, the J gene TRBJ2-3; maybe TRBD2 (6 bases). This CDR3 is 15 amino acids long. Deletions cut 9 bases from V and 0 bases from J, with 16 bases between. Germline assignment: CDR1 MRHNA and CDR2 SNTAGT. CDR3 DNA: TGTGCCAGTCGATCGCAGGGAGGCAGCACAGATACGCAGTATTTT. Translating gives CASRSQGGSTDTQYF.

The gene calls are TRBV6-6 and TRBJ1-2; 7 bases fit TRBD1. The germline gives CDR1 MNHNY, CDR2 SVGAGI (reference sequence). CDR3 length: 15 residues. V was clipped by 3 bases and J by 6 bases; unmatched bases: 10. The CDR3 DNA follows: TGTGCCAGCAGTTATTCCTTGACAGGGAGGGATGGCTACACCTTC. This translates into CASSYSLTGRDGYTF.

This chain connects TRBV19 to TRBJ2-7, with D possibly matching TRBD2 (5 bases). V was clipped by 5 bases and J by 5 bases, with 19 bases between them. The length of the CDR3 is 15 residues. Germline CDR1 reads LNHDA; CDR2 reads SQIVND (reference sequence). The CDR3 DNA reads TGTGCCAGTAGTTCGGGGAACGCATACAGCCACGAGCAGTACTTC. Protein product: CASSSGNAYSHEQYF.

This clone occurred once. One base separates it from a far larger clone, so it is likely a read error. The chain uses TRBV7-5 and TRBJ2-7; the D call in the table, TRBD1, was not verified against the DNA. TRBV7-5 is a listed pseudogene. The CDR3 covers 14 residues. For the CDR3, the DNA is TGTGTCAGCAGCCCGGACAGGGGGCTTGACGAGCAGTACTTC. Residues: CVSSPDRGLDEQYF.

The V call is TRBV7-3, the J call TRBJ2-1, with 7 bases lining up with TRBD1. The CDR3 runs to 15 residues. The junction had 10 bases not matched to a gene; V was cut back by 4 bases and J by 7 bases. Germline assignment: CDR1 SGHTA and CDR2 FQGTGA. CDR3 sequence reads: CASSSGPGQANEQFF. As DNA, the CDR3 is TGTGCCAGCAGCTCCGGCCCAGGACAGGCGAATGAGCAGTTCTTC.

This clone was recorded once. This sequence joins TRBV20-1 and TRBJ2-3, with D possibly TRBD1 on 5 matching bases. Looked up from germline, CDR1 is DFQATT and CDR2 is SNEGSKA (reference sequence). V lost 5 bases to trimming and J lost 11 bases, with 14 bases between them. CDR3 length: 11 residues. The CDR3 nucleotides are TGCAGTGCTGGGGTGGGGCATCTGCAGTATTTT. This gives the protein CSAGVGHLQYF.

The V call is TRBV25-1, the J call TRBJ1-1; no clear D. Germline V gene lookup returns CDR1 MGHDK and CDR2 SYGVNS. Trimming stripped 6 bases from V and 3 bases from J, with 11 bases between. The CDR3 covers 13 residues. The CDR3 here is CASSATVYTEAFF. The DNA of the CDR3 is TGTGCCAGCAGCGCGACTGTCTACACTGAAGCTTTCTTT.

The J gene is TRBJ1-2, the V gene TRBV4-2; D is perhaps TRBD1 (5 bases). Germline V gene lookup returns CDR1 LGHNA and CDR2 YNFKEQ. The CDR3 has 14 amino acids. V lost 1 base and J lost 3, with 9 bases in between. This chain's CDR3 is CASSQVGDDYGYTF. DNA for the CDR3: TGTGCCAGCAGCCAAGTCGGGGACGACTATGGCTACACCTTC.

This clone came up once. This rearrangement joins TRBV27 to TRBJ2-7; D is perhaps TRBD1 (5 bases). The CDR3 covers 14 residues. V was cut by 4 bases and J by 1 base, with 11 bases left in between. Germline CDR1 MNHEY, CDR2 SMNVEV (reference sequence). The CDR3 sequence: CASSSGQGSYEQYF. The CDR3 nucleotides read TGTGCCAGCAGTTCCGGTCAGGGATCCTACGAGCAGTACTTC.

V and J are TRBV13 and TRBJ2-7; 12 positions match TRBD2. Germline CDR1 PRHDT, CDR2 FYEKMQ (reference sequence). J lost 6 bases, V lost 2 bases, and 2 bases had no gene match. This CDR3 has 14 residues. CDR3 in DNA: TGTGCCAGCAGCTTAACGGGACTAGCGGGCGAGCAGTACTTC. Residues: CASSLTGLAGEQYF.

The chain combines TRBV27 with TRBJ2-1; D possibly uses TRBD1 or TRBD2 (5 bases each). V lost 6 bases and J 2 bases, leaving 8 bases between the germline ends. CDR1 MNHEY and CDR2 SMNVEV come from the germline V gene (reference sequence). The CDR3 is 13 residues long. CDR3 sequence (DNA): TGTGCCAGCAGCACGGGGCCCTACAATGAGCAGTTCTTC. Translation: CASSTGPYNEQFF.

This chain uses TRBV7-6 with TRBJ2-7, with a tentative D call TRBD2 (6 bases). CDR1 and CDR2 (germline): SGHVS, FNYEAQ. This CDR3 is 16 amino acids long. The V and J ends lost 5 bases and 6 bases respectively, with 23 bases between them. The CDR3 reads CASSPTDWDPAGEQYF. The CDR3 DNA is TGTGCCAGCAGCCCAACTGATTGGGACCCAGCGGGCGAGCAGTACTTC.